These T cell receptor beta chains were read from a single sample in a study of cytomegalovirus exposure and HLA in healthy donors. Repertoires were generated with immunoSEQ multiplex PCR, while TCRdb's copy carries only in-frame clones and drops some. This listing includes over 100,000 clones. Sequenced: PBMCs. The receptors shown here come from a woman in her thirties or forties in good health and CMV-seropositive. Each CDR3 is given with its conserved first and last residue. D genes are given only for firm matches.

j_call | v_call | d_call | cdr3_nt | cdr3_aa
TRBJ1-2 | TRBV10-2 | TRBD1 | TGCGCCAGCAGCCGGGACAGGGTTAGCTATGGCTACACCTTC | CASSRDRVSYGYTF
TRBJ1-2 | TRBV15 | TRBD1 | TGTGCCACCAGCAGAGTAACAATAGGGACAGGTAATACCGGCTACACCTTC | CATSRVTIGTGNTGYTF
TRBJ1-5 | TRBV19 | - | TGTGCCAGTAGTATTAACACCCAAGACGGCCGGGGGGGCCAGCATTTT | CASSINTQDGRGGQHF
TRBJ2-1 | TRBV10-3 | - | TGTGCCACGGGAGCGCCAAACAATGAGCAGTTCTTC | CATGAPNNEQFF
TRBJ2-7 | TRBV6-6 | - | TGTGCCAGCAGTTTGCGGGGACCTCCGGGGGAGCAGTACTTC | CASSLRGPPGEQYF
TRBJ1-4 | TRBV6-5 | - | TGTGCCAGCAGACAAGGAACAGCCGGTAATGAAAAACTGTTTTTT | CASRQGTAGNEKLFF
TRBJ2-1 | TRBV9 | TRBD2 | TGTGCCAGCAGCGTAGCGGGAGGGGTTACCCATGAGCAGTTCTTC | CASSVAGGVTHEQFF
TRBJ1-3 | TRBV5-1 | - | TGCGCCAGCAGCTTGGCCGAGGGCCCAAAGGGGGACACCATATATTTT | CASSLAEGPKGDTIYF
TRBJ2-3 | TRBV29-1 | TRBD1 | TGCAGCGTTGAACTCTCAGGGGGCGCAGATACGCAGTATTTT | CSVELSGGADTQYF
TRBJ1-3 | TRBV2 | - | TGTGCCAGCAGTGAGTCAATACTCTCTGGAAACACCATATATTTT | CASSESILSGNTIYF
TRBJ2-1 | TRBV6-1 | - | TGTGCCAGCAGTCCGATTAGGACAGCAGCCAATGAGCAGTTCTTC | CASSPIRTAANEQFF
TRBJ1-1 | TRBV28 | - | TGTGCCAGCAAGCCCCAGGAAATTTACATGAACACTGAAGCTTTCTTT | CASKPQEIYMNTEAFF
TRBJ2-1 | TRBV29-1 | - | TGCAGCGCGCACGACAAGCTACACTCCTACAATGAGCAGTTCTTC | CSAHDKLHSYNEQFF
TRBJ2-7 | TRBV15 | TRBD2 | TGTGCCACCAGCAGGAGCGGGACCCCCATGGGAAACGAGCAGTACTTC | CATSRSGTPMGNEQYF
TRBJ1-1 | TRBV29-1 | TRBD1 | TGCAGCGTTCGTGGACAGGCGCACACTGAAGCTTTCTTT | CSVRGQAHTEAFF
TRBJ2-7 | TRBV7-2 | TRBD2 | TGTGCCAGCAGCTCAGGGACTAGCGGGATCTACGAGCAGTACTTC | CASSSGTSGIYEQYF
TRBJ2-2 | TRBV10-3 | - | TGTGCCATCAGCCCGGGACAGAACACCGGGGAGCTGTTTTTT | CAISPGQNTGELFF
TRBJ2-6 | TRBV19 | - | TGTGCCAGTAGTATTGCGGACTGGTGGACCTCTGGGGCCAACGTCCTGACTTTC | CASSIADWWTSGANVLTF
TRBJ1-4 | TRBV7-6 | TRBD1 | TGTGCCAGCAGCTTACAGACAGGGGCTGAAAAACTGTTTTTT | CASSLQTGAEKLFF
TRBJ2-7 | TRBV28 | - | TGTGCCAGCAGTCCCTCCCCCCCGGGCTACGAGCAGTACTTC | CASSPSPPGYEQYF
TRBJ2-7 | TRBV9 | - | TGTGCCAGCAGCGTAGTGCCGGGGGACTACGAGCAGTACTTC | CASSVVPGDYEQYF
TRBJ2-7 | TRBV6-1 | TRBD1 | TGTGCCAGCAGTGTGGGGACAGGGGGCGCCTACGAGCAGTACTTC | CASSVGTGGAYEQYF
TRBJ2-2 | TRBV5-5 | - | TGTGCCAGCAGCTTGATCGTGTCGAACACCGGGGAGCTGTTTTTT | CASSLIVSNTGELFF
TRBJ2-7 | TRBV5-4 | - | TGTGCCAGCAGCTTTTTAGCGGATGTCTACGAGCAGTACTTC | CASSFLADVYEQYF
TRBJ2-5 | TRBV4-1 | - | TGCGCCAGCAGCCACAACCAGGGCAGAAGGAGAGAGACCCAGTACTTC | CASSHNQGRRRETQYF
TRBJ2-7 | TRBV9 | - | TGTGCCAGCAGCGCTCACGACACCTACGAGCAGTACTTC | CASSAHDTYEQYF
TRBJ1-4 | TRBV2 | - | TGTGCCAGCAGAAGACTCCGAGACAATGAAAAACTGTTTTTT | CASRRLRDNEKLFF
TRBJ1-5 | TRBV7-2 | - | TGTGCCAGCAGCCCGTTAAGCAATCAGCCCCAGCATTTT | CASSPLSNQPQHF
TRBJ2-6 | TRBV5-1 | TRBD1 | TGCGCCAGCAGACCGACAGGGGCTTCTGGGGCCAACGTCCTGACTTTC | CASRPTGASGANVLTF
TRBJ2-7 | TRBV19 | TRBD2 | TGTGCCAGTAGTATCCAGCGGGAGTACGAGCAGTACTTC | CASSIQREYEQYF
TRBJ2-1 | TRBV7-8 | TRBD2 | TGTGCCAGCAGCTTAGAACTAGCGGGAGCCGAGCAGTTCTTC | CASSLELAGAEQFF
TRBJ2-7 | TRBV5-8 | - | TGTGCCAGCAGCTTTGGGGGGGCGATAGAGCAGTACTTC | CASSFGGAIEQYF
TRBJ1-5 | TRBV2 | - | TGTGCCAGCAGCCTCTTGGACAGCTCCAATCAGCCCCAGCATTTT | CASSLLDSSNQPQHF
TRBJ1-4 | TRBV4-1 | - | TGCGCCAGCAGCCAAGAAGCTGAAAAACTGTTTTTT | CASSQEAEKLFF
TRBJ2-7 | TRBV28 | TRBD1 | TGTGCCAGCAGACCGGGGACAGTGGTGATCCGGCACTTC | CASRPGTVVIRHF
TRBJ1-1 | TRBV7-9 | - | TGTGCCAGCAGCCGCGACACGAACACTGAAGCTTTCTTT | CASSRDTNTEAFF
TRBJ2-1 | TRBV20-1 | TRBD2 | TGCAGTGCCTCCCGGGGGGGGCAGTTCTTC | CSASRGGQFF
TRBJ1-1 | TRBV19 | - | TGTGCCAGTAAGGAGGAACCGAACACTGAAGCTTTCTTT | CASKEEPNTEAFF
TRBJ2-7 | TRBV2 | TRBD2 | TGTGCCAGTAGCGGGGCCTCCTACGAGCAGTACTTC | CASSGASYEQYF
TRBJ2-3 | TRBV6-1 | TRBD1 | TGTGCCAGCAGTGAAAACCCAGGACAGGGGGCAGATACGCAGTATTTT | CASSENPGQGADTQYF